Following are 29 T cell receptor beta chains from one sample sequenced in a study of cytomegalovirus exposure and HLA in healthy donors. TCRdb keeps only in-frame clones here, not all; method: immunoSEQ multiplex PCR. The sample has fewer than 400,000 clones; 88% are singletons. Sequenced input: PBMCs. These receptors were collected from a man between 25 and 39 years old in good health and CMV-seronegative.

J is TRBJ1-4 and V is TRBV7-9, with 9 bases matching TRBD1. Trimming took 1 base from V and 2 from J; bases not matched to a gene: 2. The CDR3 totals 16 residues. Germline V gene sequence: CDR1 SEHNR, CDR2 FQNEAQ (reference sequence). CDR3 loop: CASSLGDRDTNEKLFF. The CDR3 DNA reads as TGTGCCAGCAGCTTAGGGGACAGGGACACTAATGAAAAACTGTTTTTT.

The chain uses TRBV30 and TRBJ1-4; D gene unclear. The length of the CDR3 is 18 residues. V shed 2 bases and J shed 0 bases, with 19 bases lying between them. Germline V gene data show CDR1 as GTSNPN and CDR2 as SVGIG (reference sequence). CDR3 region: CAWSFKAGRRATNEKLFF. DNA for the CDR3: TGTGCCTGGAGTTTTAAGGCAGGTAGACGAGCAACTAATGAAAAACTGTTTTTT.

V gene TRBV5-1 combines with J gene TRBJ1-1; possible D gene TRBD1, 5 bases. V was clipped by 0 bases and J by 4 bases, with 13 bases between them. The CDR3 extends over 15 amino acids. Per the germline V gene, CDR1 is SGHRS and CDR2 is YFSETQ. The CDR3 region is CASSLAAGQGTEAFF. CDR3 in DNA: TGCGCCAGCAGCTTGGCCGCAGGGCAGGGCACTGAAGCTTTCTTT.

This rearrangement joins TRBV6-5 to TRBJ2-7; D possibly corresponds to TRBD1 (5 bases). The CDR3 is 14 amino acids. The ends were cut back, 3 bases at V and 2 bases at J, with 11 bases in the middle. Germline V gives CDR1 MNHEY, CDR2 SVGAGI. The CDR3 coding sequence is TGTGCCAGCAGTTATGGGGCAGGACCCTACGAGCAGTACTTC. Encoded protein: CASSYGAGPYEQYF.

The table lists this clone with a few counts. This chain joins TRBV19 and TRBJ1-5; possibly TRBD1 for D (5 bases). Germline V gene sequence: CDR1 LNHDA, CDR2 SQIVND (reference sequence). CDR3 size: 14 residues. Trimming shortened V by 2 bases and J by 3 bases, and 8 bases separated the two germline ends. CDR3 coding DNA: TGTGCCAGTAGTATAACGACAGCCAATCAGCCCCAGCATTTT. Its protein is CASSITTANQPQHF.

The CDR3 sequence is CASSLEVAPDTQYF. CDR3 bases: TGCGCCAGCAGCTTGGAGGTAGCCCCAGATACGCAGTATTTT. This chain joins TRBV5-1 and TRBJ2-3, with D uncertain. With 0 bases removed from V and 4 bases from J, the gap between germline ends came to 9 bases. This CDR3 region has 14 residues. The germline V gene encodes CDR1 SGHRS and CDR2 YFSETQ.

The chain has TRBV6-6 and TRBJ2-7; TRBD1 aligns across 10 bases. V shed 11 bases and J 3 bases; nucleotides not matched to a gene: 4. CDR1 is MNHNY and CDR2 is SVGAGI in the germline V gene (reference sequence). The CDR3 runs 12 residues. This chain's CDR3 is CAARDRGYEQYF. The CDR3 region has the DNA TGTGCCGCCAGGGACAGGGGCTACGAGCAGTACTTC.

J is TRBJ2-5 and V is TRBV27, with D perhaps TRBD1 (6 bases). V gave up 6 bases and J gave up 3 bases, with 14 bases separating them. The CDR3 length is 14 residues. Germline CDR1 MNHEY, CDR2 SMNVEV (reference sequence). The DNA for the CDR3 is TGTGCCAGCAGCCCTCGGACAGTCAAAGAGACCCAGTACTTC. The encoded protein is CASSPRTVKETQYF.

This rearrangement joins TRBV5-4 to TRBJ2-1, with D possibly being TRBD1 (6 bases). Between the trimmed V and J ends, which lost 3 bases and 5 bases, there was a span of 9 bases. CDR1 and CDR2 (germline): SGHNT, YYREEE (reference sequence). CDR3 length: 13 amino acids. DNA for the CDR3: TGTGCCAGCAGCTATGGACAGAACAATGAGCAGTTCTTC. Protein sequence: CASSYGQNNEQFF.

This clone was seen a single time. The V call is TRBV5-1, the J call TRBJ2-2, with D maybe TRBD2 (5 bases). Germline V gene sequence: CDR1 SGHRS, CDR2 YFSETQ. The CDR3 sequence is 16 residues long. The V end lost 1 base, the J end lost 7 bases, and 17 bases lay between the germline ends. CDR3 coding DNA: TGCGCCAGCAGCTTGTATGGGCGGGCAAATGACGGGGAGCTGTTTTTT. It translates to CASSLYGRANDGELFF. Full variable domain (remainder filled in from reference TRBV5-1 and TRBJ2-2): KAGVTQTPRYLIKTRGQQVTLSCSPISGHRSVSWYQQTPGQGLQFLFEYFSETQRNKGNFPGRFSGRQFSNSRSEMNVSTLELGDSALYLCASSLYGRANDGELFFGEGSRLTVL.

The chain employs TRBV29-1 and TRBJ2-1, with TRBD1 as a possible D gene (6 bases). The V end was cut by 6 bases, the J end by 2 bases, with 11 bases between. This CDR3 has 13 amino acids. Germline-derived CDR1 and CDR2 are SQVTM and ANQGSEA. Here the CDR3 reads CSVRTDTYNEQFF. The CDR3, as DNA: TGCAGCGTCCGGACAGATACCTACAATGAGCAGTTCTTC.

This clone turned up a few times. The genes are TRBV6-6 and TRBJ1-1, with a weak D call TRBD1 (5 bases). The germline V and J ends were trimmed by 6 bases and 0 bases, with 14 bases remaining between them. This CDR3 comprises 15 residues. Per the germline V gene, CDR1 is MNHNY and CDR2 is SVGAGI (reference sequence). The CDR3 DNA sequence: TGTGCCAGCAGAGGACAACCCGAGGTGAACACTGAAGCTTTCTTT. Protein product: CASRGQPEVNTEAFF.

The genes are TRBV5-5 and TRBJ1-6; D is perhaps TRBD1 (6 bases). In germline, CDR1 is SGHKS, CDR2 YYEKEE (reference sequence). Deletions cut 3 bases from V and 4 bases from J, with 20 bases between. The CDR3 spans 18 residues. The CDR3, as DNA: TGTGCCAGCAGCTCCGCCCGAACAGGGCGCCGTTATAATTCACCCCTCCACTTT. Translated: CASSSARTGRRYNSPLHF.

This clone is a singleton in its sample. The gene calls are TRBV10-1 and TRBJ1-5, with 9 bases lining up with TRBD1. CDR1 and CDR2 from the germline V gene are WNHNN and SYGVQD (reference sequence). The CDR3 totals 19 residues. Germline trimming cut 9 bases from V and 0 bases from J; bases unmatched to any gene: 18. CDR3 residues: CASDIKTGGVKCSNQPQHF. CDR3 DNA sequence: TGCGCCAGTGACATCAAAACAGGGGGCGTAAAGTGTAGCAATCAGCCCCAGCATTTT.

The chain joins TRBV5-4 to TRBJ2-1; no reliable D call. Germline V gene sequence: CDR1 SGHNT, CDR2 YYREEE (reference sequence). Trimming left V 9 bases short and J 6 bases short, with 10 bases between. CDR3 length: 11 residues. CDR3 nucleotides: TGTGCCATCGGTAGCCTCAATGAGCAGTTCTTC. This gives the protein CAIGSLNEQFF.

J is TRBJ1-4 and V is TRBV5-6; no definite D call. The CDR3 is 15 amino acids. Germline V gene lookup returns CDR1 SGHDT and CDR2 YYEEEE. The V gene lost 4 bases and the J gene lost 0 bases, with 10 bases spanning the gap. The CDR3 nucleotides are TGTGCCAGCAGCCCCGGGAGAACAACTAATGAAAAACTGTTTTTT. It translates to CASSPGRTTNEKLFF. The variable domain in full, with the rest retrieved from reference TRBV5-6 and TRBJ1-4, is DAGVTQSPTHLIKTRGQQVTLRCSPKSGHDTVSWYQQALGQGPQFIFQYYEEEERQRGNFPDRFSGHQFPNYSSELNVNALLLGDSALYLCASSPGRTTNEKLFFGSGTQLSVL.

CDR3 in amino acids: CASSIVRESNQPQHF. The CDR3 coding sequence is TGTGCCAGTAGTATAGTGAGGGAGAGCAATCAGCCCCAGCATTTT. The V call is TRBV19, the J call TRBJ1-5; D gene uncertain. Germline CDR1 and CDR2: LNHDA and SQIVND (reference sequence). The CDR3 consists of 15 residues. V gave up 1 base and J gave up 1 base, with 8 bases separating them.

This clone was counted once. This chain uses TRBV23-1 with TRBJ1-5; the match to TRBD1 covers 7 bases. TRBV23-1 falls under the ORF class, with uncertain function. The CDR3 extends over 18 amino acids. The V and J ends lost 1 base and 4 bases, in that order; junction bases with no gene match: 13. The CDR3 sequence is CASSQYRVDRDANQPQHF. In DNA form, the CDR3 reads TGCGCCAGCAGTCAATACCGGGTCGACAGGGACGCGAATCAGCCCCAGCATTTT.

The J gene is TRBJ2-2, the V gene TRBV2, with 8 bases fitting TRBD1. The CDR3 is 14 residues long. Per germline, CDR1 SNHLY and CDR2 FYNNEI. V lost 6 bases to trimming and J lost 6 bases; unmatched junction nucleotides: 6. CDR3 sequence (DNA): TGTGCCAGCAGACCATCAGGGGGCGCCGGGGAGCTGTTTTTT. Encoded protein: CASRPSGGAGELFF.

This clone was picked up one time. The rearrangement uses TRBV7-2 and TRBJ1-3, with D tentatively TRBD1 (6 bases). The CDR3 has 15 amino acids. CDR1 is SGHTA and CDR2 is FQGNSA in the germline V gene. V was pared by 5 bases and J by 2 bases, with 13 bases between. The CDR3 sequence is CASSLTGPAGNTIYF. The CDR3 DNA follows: TGTGCCAGCAGCCTCACAGGGCCTGCTGGAAACACCATATATTTT.

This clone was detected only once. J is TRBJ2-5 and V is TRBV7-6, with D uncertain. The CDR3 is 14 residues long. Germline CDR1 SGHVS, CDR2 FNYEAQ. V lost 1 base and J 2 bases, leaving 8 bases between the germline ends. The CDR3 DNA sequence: TGTGCCAGCAGCTTAGATCTAGTACAAGAGACCCAGTACTTC. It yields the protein CASSLDLVQETQYF.

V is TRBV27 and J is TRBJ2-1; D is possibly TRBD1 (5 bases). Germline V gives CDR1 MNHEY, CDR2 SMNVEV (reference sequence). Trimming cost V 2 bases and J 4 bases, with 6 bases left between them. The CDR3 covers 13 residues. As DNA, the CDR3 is TGTGCCAGCAGTTTAGCAGGGTACAATGAGCAGTTCTTC. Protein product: CASSLAGYNEQFF.

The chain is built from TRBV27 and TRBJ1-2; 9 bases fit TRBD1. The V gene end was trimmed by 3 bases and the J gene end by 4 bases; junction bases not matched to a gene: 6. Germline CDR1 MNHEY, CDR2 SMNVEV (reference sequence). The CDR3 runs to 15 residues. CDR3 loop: CASSLTGQGSYGYTF. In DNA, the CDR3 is TGTGCCAGCAGTTTGACCGGACAGGGGAGCTATGGCTACACCTTC.

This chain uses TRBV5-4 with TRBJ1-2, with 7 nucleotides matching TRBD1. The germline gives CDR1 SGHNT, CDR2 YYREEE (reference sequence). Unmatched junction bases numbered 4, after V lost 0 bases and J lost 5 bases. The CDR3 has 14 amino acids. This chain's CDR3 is CASSLDRGRYGYTF. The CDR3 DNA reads TGTGCCAGCAGCTTGGACAGGGGCCGGTATGGCTACACCTTC.

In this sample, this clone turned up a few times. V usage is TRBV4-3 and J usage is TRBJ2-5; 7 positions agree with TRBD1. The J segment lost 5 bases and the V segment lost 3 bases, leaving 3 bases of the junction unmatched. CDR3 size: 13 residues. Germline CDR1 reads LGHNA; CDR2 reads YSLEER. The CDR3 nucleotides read TGCGCCAGCAGCCAGAGCAGGGGGGAGACCCAGTACTTC. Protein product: CASSQSRGETQYF.

The chain's CDR3 is CSVKSDSSSYNEQFF. In nucleotides, the CDR3 is TGCAGCGTCAAGAGTGACAGCAGCTCCTACAATGAGCAGTTCTTC. This chain connects TRBV29-1 to TRBJ2-1; perhaps TRBD1 as D (5 bases). Germline CDR1 reads SQVTM; CDR2 reads ANQGSEA. CDR3 length equals 15 residues. V lost 6 bases and J lost 0, with 15 bases in between.

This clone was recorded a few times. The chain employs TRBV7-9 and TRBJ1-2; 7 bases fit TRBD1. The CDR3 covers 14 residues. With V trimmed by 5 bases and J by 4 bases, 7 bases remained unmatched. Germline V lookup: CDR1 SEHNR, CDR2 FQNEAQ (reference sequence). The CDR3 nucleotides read TGTGCCAGCAGCGAACAGGGACAGTTCTATGGCTACACCTTC. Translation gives CASSEQGQFYGYTF.

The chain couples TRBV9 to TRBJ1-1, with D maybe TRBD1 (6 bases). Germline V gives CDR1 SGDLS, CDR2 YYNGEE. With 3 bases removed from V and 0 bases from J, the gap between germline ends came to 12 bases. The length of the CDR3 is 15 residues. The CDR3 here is CASSGPRDMNTEAFF. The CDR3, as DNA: TGTGCCAGCAGCGGCCCCAGGGACATGAACACTGAAGCTTTCTTT.

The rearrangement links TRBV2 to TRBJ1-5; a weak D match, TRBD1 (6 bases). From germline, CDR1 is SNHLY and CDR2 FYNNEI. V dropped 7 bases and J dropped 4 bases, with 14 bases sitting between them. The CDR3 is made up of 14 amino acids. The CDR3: CASTGQGLNQPQHF. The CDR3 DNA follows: TGTGCCAGCACGGGGCAGGGGTTAAATCAGCCCCAGCATTTT.